Listed below are T cell receptor beta chains from one sample, sequenced in a study of T cell changes during pregnancy in multiple sclerosis. Libraries were prepared by immunoSEQ multiplex PCR; TCRdb keeps only in-frame clonotypes and omits some of them. The data hold around 70,000 clones, with 85% to 95% observed a single time. The sequencing here drew on peripheral blood, taken before pregnancy. The receptors here all came from a female donor with multiple sclerosis, enrolled in a pregnancy study. The conserved cysteine and the conserved F or W are not part of the CDR3 here.

14	TRBV7-9	TRBJ2-7	ASSLPPGYTNFEQY
13	TRBV14	TRBJ2-7	ASSQGRIELYEQY
11	TRBV5-1	TRBJ1-5	ASSLVPDQPQH
13	TRBV5-1	TRBJ1-1	ASSLGAGIVTEAF
10	TRBV29-1	TRBJ1-1	SVGTLNTEAF
12	TRBV7-8	TRBJ1-3	ASSSGNSGNTIY
14	TRBV6-5	TRBJ2-1	ASSYSLRSSYNEQF
10	TRBV25-1	TRBJ2-1	ASTTIYNEQF
10	TRBV29-1	TRBJ2-7	SVGTGVYEQY
14	TRBV19	TRBJ2-7	ASSITGPGGGYEQY
14	TRBV5-1	TRBJ2-3	ASSIRTSGSTDTQY
16	TRBV2	TRBJ1-5	ASSEIMSGMASNQPQH
15	TRBV5-6	TRBJ2-7	ASSETPPGQATYEQY
14	TRBV6-1	TRBJ1-3	ASSETGQPSGNTIY
13	TRBV6-5	TRBJ1-1	ASSYSTTGHTEAF
12	TRBV5-1	TRBJ1-2	ASSFGGISYGYT
11	TRBV29-1	TRBJ2-7	SAQHGGNYEQY
13	TRBV9	TRBJ1-4	ASSAVQGMGEKLF
10	TRBV7-2	TRBJ2-7	ASSQGAYEQY
10	TRBV7-2	TRBJ2-3	ASSLYTDTQY
13	TRBV2	TRBJ2-3	ASSPFAGGADTQY
15	TRBV7-2	TRBJ2-1	ASSPNRGLAVYNEQF
12	TRBV6-5	TRBJ2-3	ASGRTGGGDTQY
11	TRBV29-1	TRBJ2-7	SIQGGQVAEQY
12	TRBV7-3	TRBJ1-1	ASSRQGMNTEAF
12	TRBV7-9	TRBJ1-2	ASNPGTPNYGYT
12	TRBV19	TRBJ2-3	ASSPRDSPDTQY
10	TRBV29-1	TRBJ2-1	SVEVASVEQF
12	TRBV19	TRBJ1-3	ASSLGTVGNTIY
12	TRBV19	TRBJ1-5	ASSEAIFNQPQH